Reported below is one TCR beta chain. Its antigen remains unknown. The CDR3 covers 14 residues. Germline V CDR1 and CDR2: SNHLY, FYNNEI. V lost 6 bases to trimming and J lost 4 bases, with 13 bases between them. Sequencing was performed with immunoSEQ multiplex PCR; in TCRdb, only in-frame clones are kept and a portion is missing. The profile shows roughly 270,000 clones, 87% of them singletons. The sample is drawn from a study of Ad26.COV2.S vaccination and SARS-CoV-2 variants. Turning to the study itself: Donor got 5x10^10 or 1x10^11 viral particles of Ad26.COV2.S. Findings and caveats of the study: Researchers cautioned that TCR breadth and depth analyses may have underestimated total T cell responses. Comparability of non-spike TCR breadth was observed across vaccine and placebo recipients.

The treatment was: around 19 received Ad26.COV2.S at low or high dose, single or two shots; several received placebo; per-sample allocation not given. Day 63 after the first injection of vaccine or placebo was the sampling time. V and J are TRBV2 and TRBJ1-5, with D maybe TRBD1 (6 bases). The sequencing here drew on peripheral blood, taken in a trial of Ad26.COV2.S vaccine versus placebo. This clonotype was obtained from a person between 18 and 65 years old who received the Ad26.COV2.S COVID-19 vaccine or a placebo. This CDR3 is CASSGGGGNQPQHF. The CDR3 DNA reads as TGTGCCAGCAGCGGCGGAGGGGGTAATCAGCCCCAGCATTTT.